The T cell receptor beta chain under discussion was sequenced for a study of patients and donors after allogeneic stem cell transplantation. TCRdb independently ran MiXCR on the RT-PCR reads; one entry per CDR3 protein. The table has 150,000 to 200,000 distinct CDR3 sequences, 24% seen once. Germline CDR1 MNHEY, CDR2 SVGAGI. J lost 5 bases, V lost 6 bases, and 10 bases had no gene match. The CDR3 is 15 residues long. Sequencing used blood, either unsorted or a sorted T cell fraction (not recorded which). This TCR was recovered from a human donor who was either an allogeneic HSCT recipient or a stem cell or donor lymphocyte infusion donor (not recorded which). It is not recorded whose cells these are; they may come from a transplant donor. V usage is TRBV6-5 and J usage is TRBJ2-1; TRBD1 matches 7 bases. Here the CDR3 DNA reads TGTGCCAGCAGCCTTCACAGGGGTGGGGACAATGAGCAGTTCTTC. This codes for CASSLHRGGDNEQFF.